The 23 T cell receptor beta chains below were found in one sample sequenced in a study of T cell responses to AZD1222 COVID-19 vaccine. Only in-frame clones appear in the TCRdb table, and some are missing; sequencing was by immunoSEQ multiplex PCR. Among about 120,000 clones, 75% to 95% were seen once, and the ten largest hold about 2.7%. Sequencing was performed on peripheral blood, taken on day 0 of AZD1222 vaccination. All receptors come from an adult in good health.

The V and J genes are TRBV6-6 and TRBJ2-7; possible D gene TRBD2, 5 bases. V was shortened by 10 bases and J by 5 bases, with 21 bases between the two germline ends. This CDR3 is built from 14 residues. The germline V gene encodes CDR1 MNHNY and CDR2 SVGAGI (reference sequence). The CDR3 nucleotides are TGTGCCATCTCGGACGGACTTAACTGGGACGAGCAGTACTTC. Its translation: CAISDGLNWDEQYF.

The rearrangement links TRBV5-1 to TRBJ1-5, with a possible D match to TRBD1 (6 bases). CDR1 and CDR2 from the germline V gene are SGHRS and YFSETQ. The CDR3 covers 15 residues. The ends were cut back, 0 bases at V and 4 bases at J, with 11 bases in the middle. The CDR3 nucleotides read TGCGCCAGCAGCTTGGGGCCAGGGGAAAATCAGCCCCAGCATTTT. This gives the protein CASSLGPGENQPQHF.

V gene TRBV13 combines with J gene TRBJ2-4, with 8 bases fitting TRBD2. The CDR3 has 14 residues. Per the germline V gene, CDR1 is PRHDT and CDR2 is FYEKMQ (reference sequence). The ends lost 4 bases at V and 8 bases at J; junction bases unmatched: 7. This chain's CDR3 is CASSSPGLGDIQYF. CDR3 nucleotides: TGTGCCAGCAGCTCACCGGGACTAGGAGACATTCAGTACTTC.

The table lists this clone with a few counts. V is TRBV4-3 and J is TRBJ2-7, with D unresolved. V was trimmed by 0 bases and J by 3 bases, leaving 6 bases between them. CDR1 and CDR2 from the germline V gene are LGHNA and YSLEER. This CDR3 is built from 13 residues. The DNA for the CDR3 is TGCGCCAGCAGCCAAGATGGGGTCTACGAGCAGTACTTC. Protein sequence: CASSQDGVYEQYF.

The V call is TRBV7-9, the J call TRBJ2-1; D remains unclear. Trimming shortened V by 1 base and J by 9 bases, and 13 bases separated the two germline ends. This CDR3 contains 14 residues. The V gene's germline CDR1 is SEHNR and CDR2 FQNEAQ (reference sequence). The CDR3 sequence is CASSLEPALGEQFF. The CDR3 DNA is TGTGCCAGCAGCTTAGAACCGGCGCTTGGTGAGCAGTTCTTC.

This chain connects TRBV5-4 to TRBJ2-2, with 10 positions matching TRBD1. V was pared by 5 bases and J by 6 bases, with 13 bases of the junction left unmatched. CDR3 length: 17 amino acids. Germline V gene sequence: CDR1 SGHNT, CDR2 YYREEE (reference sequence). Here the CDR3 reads CASSPKRTGGSAGELFF. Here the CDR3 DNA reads TGTGCCAGCAGTCCTAAGCGGACAGGGGGAAGTGCCGGGGAGCTGTTTTTT.

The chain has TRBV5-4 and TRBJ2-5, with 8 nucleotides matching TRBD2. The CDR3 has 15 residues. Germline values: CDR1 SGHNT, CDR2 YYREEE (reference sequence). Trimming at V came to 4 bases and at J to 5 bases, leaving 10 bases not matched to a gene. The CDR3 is CASSAPREGLETQYF. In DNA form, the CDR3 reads TGTGCCAGCAGCGCGCCCCGGGAGGGCCTTGAGACCCAGTACTTC.

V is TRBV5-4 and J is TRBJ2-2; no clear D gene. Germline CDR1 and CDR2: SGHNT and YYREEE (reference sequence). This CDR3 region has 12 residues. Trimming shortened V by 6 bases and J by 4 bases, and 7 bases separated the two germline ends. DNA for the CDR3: TGTGCCAGCACCACGGGCACCGGGGAGCTGTTTTTT. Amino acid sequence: CASTTGTGELFF.

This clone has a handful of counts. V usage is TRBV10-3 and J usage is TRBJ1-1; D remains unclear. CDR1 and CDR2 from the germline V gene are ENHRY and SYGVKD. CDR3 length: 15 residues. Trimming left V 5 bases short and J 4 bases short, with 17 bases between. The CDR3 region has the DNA TGTGCCATCAGTCCCCTCGACCTCTCGGGCACTGAAGCTTTCTTT. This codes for CAISPLDLSGTEAFF.

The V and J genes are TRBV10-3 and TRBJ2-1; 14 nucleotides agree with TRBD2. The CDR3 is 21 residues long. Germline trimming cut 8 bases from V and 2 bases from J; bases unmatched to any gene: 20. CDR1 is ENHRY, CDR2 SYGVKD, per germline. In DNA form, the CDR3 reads TGTGCCATCTGGTCCCCTCCCCAGGGACTAGCGGGAGTAAGGACCTACAATGAGCAGTTCTTC. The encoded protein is CAIWSPPQGLAGVRTYNEQFF.

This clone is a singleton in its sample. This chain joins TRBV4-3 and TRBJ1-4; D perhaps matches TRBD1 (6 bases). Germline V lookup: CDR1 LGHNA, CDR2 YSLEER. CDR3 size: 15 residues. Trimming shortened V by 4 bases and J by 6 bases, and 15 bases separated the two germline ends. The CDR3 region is CASSPRGAGDEKLFF. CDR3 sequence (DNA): TGCGCCAGCAGCCCCCGGGGGGCCGGCGATGAAAAACTGTTTTTT.

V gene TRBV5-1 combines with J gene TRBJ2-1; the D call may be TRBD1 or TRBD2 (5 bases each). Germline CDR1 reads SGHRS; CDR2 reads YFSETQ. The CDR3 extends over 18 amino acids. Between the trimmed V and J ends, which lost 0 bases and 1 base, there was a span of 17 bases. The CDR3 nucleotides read TGCGCCAGCAGCTTGGGGGACGAGTCTTCTTGGTCCTACAATGAGCAGTTCTTC. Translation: CASSLGDESSWSYNEQFF.

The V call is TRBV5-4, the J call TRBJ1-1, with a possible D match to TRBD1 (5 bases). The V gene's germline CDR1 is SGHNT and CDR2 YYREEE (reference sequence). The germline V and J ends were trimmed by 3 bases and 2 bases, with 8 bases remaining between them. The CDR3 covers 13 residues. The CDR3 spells CASSSQGNTEAFF. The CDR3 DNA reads TGTGCCAGCAGCTCCCAGGGCAACACTGAAGCTTTCTTT. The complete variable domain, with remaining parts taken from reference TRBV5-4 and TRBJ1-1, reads ETGVTQSPTHLIKTRGQQVTLRCSSQSGHNTVSWYQQALGQGPQFIFQYYREEENGRGNFPPRFSGLQFPNYSSELNVNALELDDSALYLCASSSQGNTEAFFGQGTRLTVV.

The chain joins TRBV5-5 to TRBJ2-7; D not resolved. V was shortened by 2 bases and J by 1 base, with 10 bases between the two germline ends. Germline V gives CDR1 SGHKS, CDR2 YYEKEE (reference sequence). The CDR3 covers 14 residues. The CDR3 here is CASSFTVQSYEQYF. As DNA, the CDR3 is TGTGCCAGCAGCTTTACGGTACAGTCCTACGAGCAGTACTTC.

The CDR3 loop reads CASSLQGDSGNTIYF. The CDR3 nucleotides read TGTGCCAGCAGCCTACAGGGTGATTCTGGAAACACCATATATTTT. The chain couples TRBV6-5 to TRBJ1-3; the D gene is possibly TRBD1 (6 bases). Trimming took off 6 bases at V and 1 base at J, with 13 bases between the two ends. CDR1 and CDR2 from the germline V gene are MNHEY and SVGAGI. The CDR3 spans 15 residues.

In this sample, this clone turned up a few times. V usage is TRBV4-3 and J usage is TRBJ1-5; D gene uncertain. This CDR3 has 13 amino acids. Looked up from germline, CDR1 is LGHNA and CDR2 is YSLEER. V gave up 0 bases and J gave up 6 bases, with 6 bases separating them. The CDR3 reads CASSQDGFQPQHF. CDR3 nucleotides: TGCGCCAGCAGCCAAGACGGATTTCAGCCCCAGCATTTT.

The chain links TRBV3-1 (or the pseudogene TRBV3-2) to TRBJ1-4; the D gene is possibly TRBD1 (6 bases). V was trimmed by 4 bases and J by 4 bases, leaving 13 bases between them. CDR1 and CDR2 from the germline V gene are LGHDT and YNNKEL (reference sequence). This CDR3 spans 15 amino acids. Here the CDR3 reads CASSPRQGGNEKLFF. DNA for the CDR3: TGTGCCAGCAGCCCCCGACAAGGGGGTAATGAAAAACTGTTTTTT.

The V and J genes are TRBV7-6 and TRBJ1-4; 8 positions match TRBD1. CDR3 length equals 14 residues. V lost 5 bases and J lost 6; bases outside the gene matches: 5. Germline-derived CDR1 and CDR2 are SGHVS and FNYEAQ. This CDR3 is CASSPRTGHEKLFF. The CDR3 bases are TGTGCCAGCAGCCCCCGGACAGGGCATGAAAAACTGTTTTTT.

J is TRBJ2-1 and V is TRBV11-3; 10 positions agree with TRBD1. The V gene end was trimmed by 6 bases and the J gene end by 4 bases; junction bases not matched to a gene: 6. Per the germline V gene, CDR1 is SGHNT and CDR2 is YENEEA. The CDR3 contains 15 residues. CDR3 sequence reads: CASSPGQGDYNEQFF. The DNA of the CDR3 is TGTGCCAGCAGTCCCGGACAGGGGGATTACAATGAGCAGTTCTTC.

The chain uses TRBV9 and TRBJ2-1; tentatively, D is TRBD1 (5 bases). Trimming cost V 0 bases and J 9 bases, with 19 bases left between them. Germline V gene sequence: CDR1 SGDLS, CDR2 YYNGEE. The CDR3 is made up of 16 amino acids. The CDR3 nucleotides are TGTGCCAGCAGCGTAGCTTCCCCCCAGCAGGGCATTGAGCAGTTCTTC. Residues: CASSVASPQQGIEQFF.

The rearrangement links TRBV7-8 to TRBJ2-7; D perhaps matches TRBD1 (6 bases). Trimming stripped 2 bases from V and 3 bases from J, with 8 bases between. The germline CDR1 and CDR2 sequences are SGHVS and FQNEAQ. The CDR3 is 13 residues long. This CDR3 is CASSLTTGYEQYF. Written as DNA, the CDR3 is TGTGCCAGCAGCTTAACGACAGGCTACGAGCAGTACTTC.

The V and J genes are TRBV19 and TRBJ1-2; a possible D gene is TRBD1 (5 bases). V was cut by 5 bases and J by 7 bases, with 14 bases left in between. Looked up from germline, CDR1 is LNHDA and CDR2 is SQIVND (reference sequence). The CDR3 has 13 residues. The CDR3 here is CASSPEGLGGYTF. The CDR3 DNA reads TGTGCCAGTAGTCCCGAGGGGCTCGGTGGCTACACCTTC.

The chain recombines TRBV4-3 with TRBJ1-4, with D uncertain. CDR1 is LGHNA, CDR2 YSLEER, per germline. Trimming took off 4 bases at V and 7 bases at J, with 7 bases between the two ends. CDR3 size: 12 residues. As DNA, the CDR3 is TGCGCCAGCAGCCCCCGGGGTGAAAAACTGTTTTTT. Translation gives CASSPRGEKLFF.